This is a list of T cell receptor beta chains from one sample in a study of molecular identifiers for immune sequencing clone quantification. TCRdb reprocessed the PCR reads with MiXCR, giving one entry per CDR3 protein. This table has some 100,000 distinct CDR3 sequences, under 20% appearing once. Sequenced sample: naive CD8+ T cells from blood, with Jurkat cell RNA spiked in. These TCRs come from a human donor in good health. Some libraries in this study had Jurkat cell RNA spiked in. Each CDR3 is given with its conserved first and last residue. Each record gives: clone size, D gene, V gene, J gene, CDR3 DNA, CDR3 protein. The D gene is left open where the match is weak. Where a row states a size, it is once, few, many or the class of an expanded clone; other rows omit it.

>many|NA|TRBV9|TRBJ2-3
TGTGCCAGCAGCGTAGACGGAGATACGCAGTATTTT
CASSVDGDTQYF
>many|TRBD1|TRBV9|TRBJ2-2
TGTGCCAGCAGCGTTTCAATGATGGGACAGGGCACCGGGGAGCTGTTTTTT
CASSVSMMGQGTGELFF
>many|NA|TRBV6-2/TRBV6-3|TRBJ1-5
TGTGCCAGCAGTTACTGGGGGAAAGAGGGACCCCAGCATTTT
CASSYWGKEGPQHF
>many|NA|TRBV28|TRBJ2-3
TGTGCCAGCAGTTTATCCTACGACAGTTTCACAGATACGCAGTATTTT
CASSLSYDSFTDTQYF
>many|NA|TRBV20-1|TRBJ1-1
TGCAGTGCTCAAGATAACAGGAACACTGAAGCTTTCTTT
CSAQDNRNTEAFF
>many|NA|TRBV11-2|TRBJ2-7
TGTGCCAGCAGCTTTGGGGGTCCTGAGGCGTACTTC
CASSFGGPEAYF
>many|TRBD2|TRBV5-6|TRBJ2-7
TGTGCCAGCAGCTTGGCGCGGGAGAGTTACGAGCAGTACTTC
CASSLARESYEQYF
>many|NA|TRBV30|TRBJ2-2
TGTGCCTGGAAAGGGTTTGGACGGTACACCGGGGAGCTGTTTTTT
CAWKGFGRYTGELFF
>NA|TRBD1|TRBV6-2/TRBV6-3|TRBJ1-5
TGTGCCAGCAGTCGTCGACAGGGGAGGAATCAGCCCCAGCATTTT
CASSRRQGRNQPQHF
>NA|NA|TRBV7-9|TRBJ1-1
TGTGCCAGCAGCTTAGTAGTCAGATCGAACACTGAAGCTTTCTTT
CASSLVVRSNTEAFF
>many|NA|TRBV10-2|TRBJ1-2
TGCGCCAGCAGTGGGACAGACTATGGCTACACCTTC
CASSGTDYGYTF
>many|TRBD1|TRBV20-1|TRBJ1-1
TGCAGTGCTAGACATCAGGGGGTCACTGAAGCTTTCTTT
CSARHQGVTEAFF
>many|TRBD2|TRBV19|TRBJ2-1
TGTGCCAGTAATCAGCGGGGGGGCCAGTTTGTTAATGAGCAGTTCTTC
CASNQRGGQFVNEQFF
>many|TRBD1|TRBV4-3|TRBJ1-1
TGCGCCAGCAGCCAAGACCTAACAGGGACAGGGAACACTGAAGCTTTCTTT
CASSQDLTGTGNTEAFF
>many|NA|TRBV6-2/TRBV6-3|TRBJ2-7
TGTGCCAGCAGTTACTCGTTCGAATACGAGCAGTACTTC
CASSYSFEYEQYF
>few|TRBD1|TRBV7-2|TRBJ2-5
TGTGCCAGCAGCCTCGGGACAGAAGAGACCCAGTACTTC
CASSLGTEETQYF
>NA|NA|TRBV12-3/TRBV12-4|TRBJ2-3
TGTGCCAGCATTGAGGGCGGCCCTAGCACAGATACGCAGTATTTT
CASIEGGPSTDTQYF
>many|NA|TRBV2|TRBJ1-1
TGTGCCAGCAGTGACGGGGTTGGGGGGGCAAACACTGAAGCTTTCTTT
CASSDGVGGANTEAFF
>many|TRBD1|TRBV20-1|TRBJ2-2
TGCAGTGCTAGATGGGACAGGTACACCGGGGAGCTGTTTTTT
CSARWDRYTGELFF
>many|TRBD1|TRBV7-9|TRBJ1-5
TGTGCCAGCAGCTTAGGACAGGGGGCTTATCAGCCCCAGCATTTT
CASSLGQGAYQPQHF
>many|NA|TRBV9|TRBJ1-3
TGTGCCAGCAGCGTAGGTGTGGCATCTGGAAACACCATATATTTT
CASSVGVASGNTIYF
>many|NA|TRBV4-3|TRBJ1-2
TGCGCCAGCAGCCAAGATTTGCCGGAGGAAAACTATGGCTACACCTTC
CASSQDLPEENYGYTF
>many|NA|TRBV4-3|TRBJ2-1
TGCGCCAGCAGCCAAGTAGGCGGTGGAGGGGACAATGAGCAGTTCTTC
CASSQVGGGGDNEQFF
>many|NA|TRBV5-4|TRBJ2-5
TGTGCCAGCAGCTCAACGAAGCGGTTCCAAGAGACCCAGTACTTC
CASSSTKRFQETQYF
>many|TRBD1|TRBV7-2|TRBJ2-1
TGTGCCAGCAGCCCCATCTCGACAGGGTCATACAATGAGCAGTTCTTC
CASSPISTGSYNEQFF
>many|TRBD1|TRBV29-1|TRBJ2-7
TGCAGCGTCGGACAGGTGGCGAGGTACGAGCAGTACTTC
CSVGQVARYEQYF
>many|TRBD1|TRBV9|TRBJ2-7
TGTGCCAGCAGCGCCGGGACAGCTAACTACGAGCAGTACTTC
CASSAGTANYEQYF
>NA|NA|TRBV28|TRBJ1-5
TGTGCCAGCAGTGGCCCTACAGTTAGCAATCAGCCCCAGCATTTT
CASSGPTVSNQPQHF
>many|NA|TRBV28|TRBJ2-2
TGTGCCAGCATTCGGGAGCTGTTTTTT
CASIRELFF
>many|NA|TRBV2|TRBJ1-2
TGTGCCAGCAGTGAAGGGGCCGTCAGGGAATATGGCTACACCTTC
CASSEGAVREYGYTF
>many|NA|TRBV19|TRBJ2-7
TGTGCCAGTAGCCCGATCCCCAACGAGCAGTACTTC
CASSPIPNEQYF
>many|NA|TRBV27|TRBJ1-6
TGTGCCAGCACTTTTTTGTCATCGTCGGGGGCGGATAATTCACCCCTCCACTTT
CASTFLSSSGADNSPLHF
>many|TRBD2|TRBV4-3|TRBJ2-1
TGCGCCAGCAGCCAAGTAGGGCTAGCGGGAGACAATGAGCAGTTCTTC
CASSQVGLAGDNEQFF
>many|TRBD1|TRBV11-2|TRBJ2-5
TGTGCCAGCAGCTTTTTCCCCCGCCAGGGGGAAGAGACCCAGTACTTC
CASSFFPRQGEETQYF
>many|TRBD1|TRBV7-6|TRBJ2-7
TGTGCCAGCAGCTACTACCCGACGGACAGGGCCTACGAGCAGTACTTC
CASSYYPTDRAYEQYF
>many|NA|TRBV27|TRBJ2-5
TGTGCCAGCAGTTCCGGGGTGACTGAGCTGGAGACCCAGTACTTC
CASSSGVTELETQYF
>many|NA|TRBV4-3|TRBJ2-1
TGCGCCAGCAGCCAAGATCGCCAGGGATTGTACAATGAGCAGTTCTTC
CASSQDRQGLYNEQFF
>many|NA|TRBV12-3/TRBV12-4|TRBJ1-3
TGTGCCAGCAGTTTAGCAGGGAGGGACACCATATATTTT
CASSLAGRDTIYF
>NA|NA|TRBV28|TRBJ2-7
TGTGCCAGCACAAAAAGGAACTTAGTGGACGAGCAGTACTTC
CASTKRNLVDEQYF
>many|NA|TRBV7-9|TRBJ1-5
TGTGCCAGCAGCTTAGTTGGTCAGCCCCAGCATTTT
CASSLVGQPQHF
>many|NA|TRBV20-1|TRBJ2-2
TGCAGTGCAAGGGGGGGCGGGGAGCTGTTTTTT
CSARGGGELFF
>NA|TRBD1|TRBV4-3|TRBJ2-3
TGCGCCAGCAGCCAAGACCCCCGGGACAGCCTTTCGATCACAGATACGCAGTATTTT
CASSQDPRDSLSITDTQYF
>many|NA|TRBV9|TRBJ2-5
TGTGCCAGCAGCCCACAGGGTGAGGTGGAGACCCAGTACTTC
CASSPQGEVETQYF
>many|NA|TRBV28|TRBJ1-2
TGTGCCAGCAGTTATGGGACACAGGATGGCTACACCTTC
CASSYGTQDGYTF
>NA|TRBD2|TRBV4-2|TRBJ2-3
TGTGCCAGCAGTCTTCGGACTAGCGGGGGTCGGGAAGATACGCAGTATTTT
CASSLRTSGGREDTQYF
>many|TRBD1|TRBV15|TRBJ1-3
TGTGCCACCAGCCGCGAAAACAGGGGAGCTGGAAACACCATATATTTT
CATSRENRGAGNTIYF
>NA|NA|TRBV4-1|TRBJ2-7
TGCGCCAGCAGCCAAGTGGGGCAGCATGACACCTACGAGCAGTACTTC
CASSQVGQHDTYEQYF
>NA|NA|TRBV14|TRBJ2-1
TGTGCCAGCAGCCAAGGGGGCTGGGAATTCGCGCTTTATGAGCAGTTCTTC
CASSQGGWEFALYEQFF
>many|NA|TRBV13|TRBJ1-2
TGTGCCAGCAGCTTAGGAGGGTATTATGGCTACACCTTC
CASSLGGYYGYTF
>many|NA|TRBV7-9|TRBJ2-2
TGTGCCAGCAGCCCCCCCGTCGGCGGGGTTCTGTGGACCGGGGAGCTGTTTTTT
CASSPPVGGVLWTGELFF
>NA|NA|TRBV20-1|TRBJ1-5
TGCAGTGCTGGAGAAGCCGGGACAACAAATCAGCCCCAGCATTTT
CSAGEAGTTNQPQHF
>many|NA|TRBV7-9|TRBJ2-7
TGTGCCAGCAGCTCCCCTAGCTTCTACGAGCAGTACTTC
CASSSPSFYEQYF
>few|TRBD1|TRBV7-9|TRBJ2-3
TGTGCCAGCAGCTGGACAGGGTCAGATACGCAGTATTTT
CASSWTGSDTQYF
>once|NA|TRBV12-5|TRBJ1-1
TGTGCTGGTGGATTGTGGAACACTGAAGCTTTCTTT
CAGGLWNTEAFF
>many|TRBD2|TRBV4-3|TRBJ2-3
TGCGCCAGCAGCCAAGACCGGACTAGCGGGAGGCCTAGCACAGATACGCAGTATTTT
CASSQDRTSGRPSTDTQYF
>many|TRBD2|TRBV5-1|TRBJ2-3
TGCGCCAGCAGCCCGGGACTAGCGGAGGACACAGATACGCAGTATTTT
CASSPGLAEDTDTQYF
>once|NA|TRBV12-3/TRBV12-4|TRBJ2-5
TGTGCCAGCAGCCGAAGTCGGCGGAGCGACCAAGAGACCCAGTACTTC
CASSRSRRSDQETQYF
>many|TRBD1|TRBV29-1|TRBJ2-3
TGCAGCGTTGAAGGGACAGGGGGGTATGATACGCAGTATTTT
CSVEGTGGYDTQYF
>many|NA|TRBV4-1|TRBJ2-1
TGCGCCAGCAGCCAAGAGAAGGACGGCAATGAGCAGTTCTTC
CASSQEKDGNEQFF